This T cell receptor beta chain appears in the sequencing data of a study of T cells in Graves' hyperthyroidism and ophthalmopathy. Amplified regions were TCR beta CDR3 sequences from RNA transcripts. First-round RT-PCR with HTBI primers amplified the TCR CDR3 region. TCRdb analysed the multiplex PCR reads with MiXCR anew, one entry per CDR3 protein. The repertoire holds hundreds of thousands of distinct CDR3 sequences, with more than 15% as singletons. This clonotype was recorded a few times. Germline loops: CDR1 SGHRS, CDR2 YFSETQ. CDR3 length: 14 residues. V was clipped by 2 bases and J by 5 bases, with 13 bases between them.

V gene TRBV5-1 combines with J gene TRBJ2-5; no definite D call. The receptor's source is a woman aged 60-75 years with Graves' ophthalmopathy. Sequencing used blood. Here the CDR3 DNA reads TGCGCCAGCAGCTTTCCAGCGTCTCCGGAGACCCAGTACTTC. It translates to CASSFPASPETQYF.